The entry that follows covers one TCR beta chain sequence. The data belong to a study of technical replicates of blood from a handful of donors. Clones were sequenced by immunoSEQ multiplex PCR, and TCRdb holds only the in-frame ones, with some missing. The sample records about 74,000 clones, over 90% being singletons. Trimming removed 6 bases at V and 10 bases at J, with 13 bases between. Per the germline V gene, CDR1 is MNHEY and CDR2 is SVGAGI. This CDR3 comprises 13 residues. The chain couples TRBV6-5 to TRBJ1-6; D is uncertain. This clonotype was obtained from a human donor in good health. Sequencing used T cells isolated from PBMCs. The CDR3 bases are TGTGCCAGCAGCCCTATACAGCTATCACCCCTCCACTTT. Its protein is CASSPIQLSPLHF.